Listed below are T cell receptor beta chains from one sample, sequenced in a study of blood T cell repertoires in COVID-19. This table comes from immunoSEQ multiplex PCR, and its TCRdb copy is limited to in-frame clones, with some not included. The sample lists 150,000 or so clones; around 90% were seen once. The sample comprised PBMCs or T cells enriched from blood (not recorded which). These TCRs come from a woman aged 40 to 50 who had been exposed to COVID-19. Each CDR3 is given with its conserved first and last residue. The D gene is left open where the match is weak. For some rows the clone size is stated as once, few or many, or as a class when expanded; others skip it.

V: TRBV6-5; D: .; size: .; J: TRBJ2-2; CDR3: CASSQEYTGELFF; DNA: TGTGCCAGCAGCCAAGAGTACACCGGGGAGCTGTTTTTT
V: TRBV15; D: TRBD1; size: few; J: TRBJ1-5; CDR3: CATSRGTGAQPQHF; DNA: TGTGCCACCAGCAGGGGGACAGGGGCCCAGCCCCAGCATTTT
V: TRBV4-1; D: .; size: .; J: TRBJ2-7; CDR3: CASSHGRARSYEQYF; DNA: TGCGCCAGCAGCCATGGCAGGGCCCGCTCCTACGAGCAGTACTTC
V: TRBV27; D: TRBD1; size: .; J: TRBJ2-2; CDR3: CASRPTGTGGTGELFF; DNA: TGTGCCAGCAGGCCAACCGGGACAGGGGGAACCGGGGAGCTGTTTTTT
V: TRBV29-1; D: TRBD1; size: .; J: TRBJ2-7; CDR3: CSVEIRGQQPYEQYF; DNA: TGCAGCGTTGAAATTAGGGGGCAGCAACCCTACGAGCAGTACTTC
V: TRBV9; D: TRBD1; size: .; J: TRBJ1-1; CDR3: CASSARQGLGTEAFF; DNA: TGTGCCAGCAGCGCTAGACAGGGGCTGGGCACTGAAGCTTTCTTT
V: TRBV6-2/TRBV6-3; D: .; size: .; J: TRBJ2-6; CDR3: CASSYSVGEPGANVLTF; DNA: TGTGCCAGCAGTTACTCGGTCGGGGAACCTGGGGCCAACGTCCTGACTTTC
V: TRBV10-1; D: TRBD1; size: .; J: TRBJ1-2; CDR3: CASSAGQGNGYTF; DNA: TGCGCCAGCAGTGCCGGACAGGGGAATGGCTACACCTTC
V: TRBV5-1; D: .; size: .; J: TRBJ2-3; CDR3: CASSFARQSTDTQYF; DNA: TGCGCCAGCTCCTTTGCCCGACAGAGCACAGATACGCAGTATTTT
V: TRBV3-1/TRBV3-2; D: TRBD2; size: .; J: TRBJ2-1; CDR3: CASRRTSGDNEQFF; DNA: TGTGCCAGCAGACGGACTAGCGGGGACAATGAGCAGTTCTTC
V: TRBV6-5; D: TRBD1; size: few; J: TRBJ1-1; CDR3: CASSFRTGRTEAFF; DNA: TGTGCCAGCAGTTTTAGGACAGGCCGGACTGAAGCTTTCTTT
V: TRBV11-2; D: .; size: .; J: TRBJ1-5; CDR3: CASSLGAGNQPQHF; DNA: TGTGCCAGCAGCTTAGGAGCGGGAAATCAGCCCCAGCATTTT
V: TRBV13; D: TRBD2; size: .; J: TRBJ2-7; CDR3: CASSPRPSGDYEQYF; DNA: TGTGCCAGCAGCCCCCGGCCTAGCGGGGACTACGAGCAGTACTTC
V: TRBV7-6; D: .; size: .; J: TRBJ1-1; CDR3: CASSLVGTPSITEAFF; DNA: TGTGCCAGCAGCTTAGTCGGGACACCCTCAATTACTGAAGCTTTCTTT
V: TRBV19; D: TRBD1; size: once; J: TRBJ1-6; CDR3: CASQGQSLGNSPLHF; DNA: TGTGCCAGCCAGGGACAGAGTCTTGGGAATTCACCCCTCCACTTT
V: TRBV11-2; D: .; size: once; J: TRBJ2-7; CDR3: CASSLDPGDYEQYF; DNA: TGTGCCAGCAGCTTAGATCCTGGAGACTACGAGCAGTACTTC
V: TRBV25-1; D: .; size: .; J: TRBJ2-1; CDR3: CASSVWQGFYNEQFF; DNA: TGTGCCAGCAGTGTATGGCAGGGGTTCTACAATGAGCAGTTCTTC
V: TRBV6-5; D: .; size: .; J: TRBJ1-6; CDR3: CASSYRGRDSGPLHF; DNA: TGTGCCAGCAGTTACCGTGGCAGGGATTCGGGTCCCCTCCACTTT
V: TRBV10-1; D: TRBD1; size: .; J: TRBJ2-5; CDR3: CASSDGTVQGTQYF; DNA: TGCGCCAGCAGTGACGGGACAGTTCAAGGGACCCAGTACTTC
V: TRBV5-1; D: TRBD2; size: .; J: TRBJ2-1; CDR3: CASSLPRAGGYEQFF; DNA: TGCGCCAGCAGCTTGCCCCGAGCGGGGGGGTATGAGCAGTTCTTC
V: TRBV19; D: .; size: .; J: TRBJ1-4; CDR3: CASSSSPGRKEKLFF; DNA: TGTGCCAGTAGTAGCTCGCCAGGGAGGAAGGAAAAACTGTTTTTT
V: TRBV3-1/TRBV3-2; D: .; size: .; J: TRBJ2-5; CDR3: CASSQDLGQRQETQYF; DNA: TGTGCCAGCAGCCAAGATCTCGGACAGAGACAAGAGACCCAGTACTTC
V: TRBV5-5; D: .; size: .; J: TRBJ2-7; CDR3: CASSLGGVPFYEQYF; DNA: TGTGCCAGCAGCTTGGGGGGGGTCCCATTCTACGAGCAGTACTTC
V: TRBV25-1; D: .; size: .; J: TRBJ1-6; CDR3: CASSPRGGSDSPLHF; DNA: TGTGCCAGCAGTCCCCGGGGGGGATCGGATTCACCCCTCCACTTT
V: TRBV7-7; D: .; size: .; J: TRBJ2-5; CDR3: CASSFKGETQYF; DNA: TGTGCCAGCAGCTTTAAGGGGGAGACCCAGTACTTC